These 30 T cell receptor beta chains came from one sample sequenced in a study of T cells expressing NK-cell markers. Following a re-call of the 5' RACE reads, TCRdb has one entry per CDR3 protein and lacks DNA. Seen in this sample are 400,000 to 450,000 distinct CDR3 sequences; the ten most common clones hold about 7.1%. Material: blood T cells: a sorted CD56 or NKG2C T cell subset, CD4+ or CD8+ T cells, or bulk PBMC T cells (not recorded which). The origin of the receptors is a woman aged 18 to 75 in good health.

The V gene is TRBV9, the J gene TRBJ2-3; the TCRdb call, TRBD1, lacks DNA for checking. Germline lookup yields CDR1 SGDLS and CDR2 YYNGEE. The CDR3 spans 17 residues. CDR3 in amino acids: CASSVVGSTGRTDTQYF.

The chain is built from TRBV3-1 and TRBJ2-3; TCRdb returns TRBD2, unconfirmable since there is no DNA. The CDR3 has 16 amino acids. The V gene's germline CDR1 is LGHDT and CDR2 YNNKEL (reference sequence). This CDR3 reads CASSPPRGDLTDTQYF.

This chain joins TRBV4-2 and TRBJ2-1. This CDR3 is built from 13 residues. Germline V gene sequence: CDR1 LGHNA, CDR2 YNFKEQ. CDR3 amino acids: CASSQDRINEQFF.

This sequence joins TRBV28 and TRBJ2-1; TCRdb gives TRBD2 as the D gene, but with no DNA this cannot be confirmed. Germline-derived CDR1 and CDR2 are MDHEN and SYDVKM. The CDR3 consists of 14 residues. The CDR3 here is CASAEREFANEQFF.

V gene TRBV7-2 combines with J gene TRBJ2-2; TCRdb's D gene call, TRBD1, goes unchecked for lack of DNA. Germline lookup yields CDR1 SGHTA and CDR2 FQGNSA. This CDR3 contains 15 residues. The CDR3 sequence is CASRKDRGGTGELFF.

This chain joins TRBV9 and TRBJ2-3; absent DNA, TCRdb's TRBD1 call cannot be checked. The germline gives CDR1 SGDLS, CDR2 YYNGEE. There are 13 residues in the CDR3. CDR3 sequence: CASSAPRGDTQYF.

The chain uses TRBV11-2 and TRBJ1-4; the D call from TCRdb, TRBD1, cannot be confirmed without DNA. The CDR3 runs to 16 residues. Germline V lookup: CDR1 SGHAT, CDR2 FQNNGV. The chain's CDR3 is CASSLVGGVVNEKLFF.

The CDR3 protein is CASSIREGGETQYF. The chain couples TRBV12-3 or TRBV12-4 to TRBJ2-5; the TRBD1 assignment by TCRdb is unverifiable without DNA. This CDR3 is built from 14 residues.

The genes are TRBV29-1 and TRBJ1-3. The germline gives CDR1 SQVTM, CDR2 ANQGSEA. This CDR3 has 13 amino acids. The CDR3 reads CSVEQTSGNTIYF.

This chain links TRBV28 with TRBJ1-1. The CDR3 extends over 15 amino acids. CDR1 is MDHEN, CDR2 SYDVKM, per germline. CDR3 in amino acids: CASSPRWGPRTEAFF.

This chain joins TRBV7-2 and TRBJ2-3. The V gene's germline CDR1 is SGHTA and CDR2 FQGNSA. CDR3 length: 16 amino acids. CDR3 amino acids: CASSLAVAGGTDTQYF.

The rearrangement joins TRBV20-1 to TRBJ1-4; TCRdb selects TRBD1, and the lack of DNA leaves this call unchecked. The CDR3 loop spans 14 amino acids. The germline CDR1 and CDR2 sequences are DFQATT and SNEGSKA (reference sequence). CDR3 loop: CSARSGLGNEKLFF.

V and J are TRBV5-6 and TRBJ2-1; TCRdb calls TRBD2, which cannot be checked without DNA. The germline V gene encodes CDR1 SGHDT and CDR2 YYEEEE. The CDR3 is made up of 16 amino acids. The CDR3 reads CASSWGLAGNNNEQFF.

This chain joins TRBV27 and TRBJ1-1. The CDR3 sequence is 14 residues long. CDR1 is MNHEY and CDR2 is SMNVEV in the germline V gene (reference sequence). The CDR3 is CASSLGQGLGEAFF.

The chain joins TRBV12-3 or TRBV12-4 to TRBJ2-7; TCRdb names TRBD2, which stays unverified in the absence of DNA. The CDR3 covers 14 residues. The CDR3 sequence is CASRTSGLSYEQYF.

V and J are TRBV25-1 and TRBJ1-5; the TCRdb D gene call, TRBD1, has no DNA to confirm it. This CDR3 has 16 amino acids. Germline V CDR1 and CDR2: MGHDK, SYGVNS. CDR3 residues: CASSEWEGADNQPQHF.

The V and J genes are TRBV7-8 and TRBJ1-5. This CDR3 is 15 amino acids long. Per germline, CDR1 SGHVS and CDR2 FQNEAQ. CDR3 amino acids: CASSLAVVRNQPQHF.

The chain is built from TRBV7-2 and TRBJ1-1; TCRdb picks TRBD1, but there is no DNA to check that call. Germline V lookup: CDR1 SGHTA, CDR2 FQGNSA. CDR3 length equals 13 residues. The CDR3 reads CASLTREFTEAFF.

The J gene is TRBJ2-1, the V gene TRBV12-5; the D call from TCRdb, TRBD1, cannot be confirmed without DNA. CDR3 length: 12 amino acids. Germline CDR1 is LGHNT and CDR2 is FRNRAP. The CDR3 here is CASGWGQGQQFF.

The CDR3 reads CAVSTSNEQYF. The chain combines TRBV10-3 with TRBJ2-7. CDR1 is ENHRY and CDR2 is SYGVKD in the germline V gene. The CDR3 extends over 11 amino acids.

J is TRBJ2-3 and V is TRBV6-5; TCRdb picks TRBD2, but there is no DNA to check that call. Per the germline V gene, CDR1 is MNHEY and CDR2 is SVGAGI. The CDR3 covers 15 residues. This chain's CDR3 is CASSSLAGGLDTQYF.

The rearrangement joins TRBV25-1 to TRBJ2-1; the D gene TCRdb calls, TRBD2, cannot be checked with no DNA. This CDR3 has 16 amino acids. Germline V gene data show CDR1 as MGHDK and CDR2 as SYGVNS. The CDR3 sequence: CASSDSGVSGSNEQFF.

The chain joins TRBV20-1 to TRBJ2-1; lacking DNA, the TRBD2 call made by TCRdb goes unchecked. Germline V gene lookup returns CDR1 DFQATT and CDR2 SNEGSKA (reference sequence). This CDR3 spans 14 amino acids. The CDR3 region is CSATPSGGDRAGFF.

This CDR3 reads CSARTSGRKVSEQFF. The chain has TRBV20-1 and TRBJ2-1; TCRdb's D call, TRBD2, is unchecked because there is no DNA. The germline V gene encodes CDR1 DFQATT and CDR2 SNEGSKA (reference sequence). The CDR3 spans 15 residues.

The rearrangement joins TRBV29-1 to TRBJ2-1. The CDR3 has 13 amino acids. CDR1 and CDR2 from the germline V gene are SQVTM and ANQGSEA. This CDR3 reads CSLYISVSGEQFF.

The genes are TRBV27 and TRBJ1-2; TCRdb selects TRBD1, and the lack of DNA leaves this call unchecked. Germline values: CDR1 MNHEY, CDR2 SMNVEV (reference sequence). This CDR3 is built from 15 residues. The chain's CDR3 is CASSPFGGTNYGYTF.

The genes are TRBV20-1 and TRBJ1-2; the TCRdb call, TRBD1, lacks DNA for checking. Germline-derived CDR1 and CDR2 are DFQATT and SNEGSKA (reference sequence). This CDR3 has 13 residues. CDR3 protein: CSASPRDGYGYTF.

The chain recombines TRBV20-1 with TRBJ2-1; TCRdb calls TRBD2, which cannot be checked without DNA. The V gene's germline CDR1 is DFQATT and CDR2 SNEGSKA (reference sequence). The CDR3 runs 14 residues. The CDR3 sequence is CSAPLAGVFGEQFF.

The rearrangement joins TRBV29-1 to TRBJ1-4; as DNA is missing, the TRBD1 call by TCRdb cannot be tested. The CDR3 is 13 residues long. CDR1 and CDR2 from the germline V gene are SQVTM and ANQGSEA. CDR3 sequence reads: CSVQGATNEKLFF.

The V gene is TRBV7-3, the J gene TRBJ2-1; lacking DNA, the TRBD1 call made by TCRdb goes unchecked. CDR3 length: 13 amino acids. Germline lookup yields CDR1 SGHTA and CDR2 FQGTGA. The CDR3 loop reads CASSVSGGDEQFF.